This T cell receptor beta chain was found in a study of shared clonotypes between healthy human individuals. TCRdb's copy holds only in-frame clones and misses some; the assay was immunoSEQ multiplex PCR. The repertoire holds about 590,000 clones, with around 95% as singletons. The CDR3 has 13 amino acids. The V segment lost 9 bases and the J segment 4 bases; nucleotides outside the gene matches: 4. The germline gives CDR1 MNHEY, CDR2 SMNVEV (reference sequence). The naive CD8 subset, CD45RO-negative cells positively selected for CCR7, excluded terminally differentiated effector memory CD45RA+ cells.

The chain employs TRBV27 and TRBJ2-1; the match to TRBD2 covers 9 bases. Specimen: naive CD8+ T cells sorted from blood. This sequence originates from a woman in her 30s in good health. CDR3: CASSTSGYNEQFF. DNA of the CDR3: TGTGCCAGTTCGACTAGCGGATACAATGAGCAGTTCTTC.